Below are 10 T cell receptor beta chains sequenced from a single sample in a study of early T cells in non-severe SARS-CoV-2 infection. TCRdb reanalysed the 5' RACE reads using MiXCR and keeps one entry per CDR3 protein. The repertoire holds tens of thousands of distinct CDR3 sequences, with 14% to 15% as singletons. The sequenced sample consisted of whole blood. All receptors come from an adult who was a healthcare worker with PCR-confirmed SARS-CoV-2 infection or an uninfected control (not recorded which).

This chain joins TRBV28 and TRBJ2-7; no reliable D call. The CDR3 loop spans 13 amino acids. Germline loops: CDR1 MDHEN, CDR2 SYDVKM. V gave up 2 bases and J gave up 4 bases, with 9 bases separating them. This CDR3 reads CASSLDQKYEQYF. The CDR3 DNA follows: TGTGCCAGCAGTTTAGATCAGAAATACGAGCAGTACTTC.

The rearrangement joins TRBV9 to TRBJ2-2; D is possibly TRBD1 (6 bases). In germline, CDR1 is SGDLS, CDR2 YYNGEE. The CDR3 length is 14 residues. Trimming took off 0 bases at V and 4 bases at J, with 7 bases between the two ends. The CDR3 protein is CASSVGGPTGELFF. CDR3 sequence (DNA): TGTGCCAGCAGCGTAGGGGGGCCCACCGGGGAGCTGTTTTTT. Drawing the rest from reference TRBV9 and TRBJ2-2, the complete variable domain is DSGVTQTPKHLITATGQRVTLRCSPRSGDLSVYWYQQSLDQGLQFLIQYYNGEERAKGNILERFSAQQFPDLHSELNLSSLELGDSALYFCASSVGGPTGELFFGEGSRLTVL.

The gene calls are TRBV20-1 and TRBJ1-2; TRBD1 might be the D (6 bases). This CDR3 contains 12 residues. The V gene's germline CDR1 is DFQATT and CDR2 SNEGSKA (reference sequence). The CDR3 protein is CSSVTGNYGYTF. The CDR3 nucleotides read TGCAGCTCCGTCACAGGGAACTATGGCTACACCTTC.

This clonotype was recorded at least ten times. The chain has TRBV28 and TRBJ2-1; D gene uncertain. Trimming stripped 5 bases from V and 3 bases from J, with 2 bases between. Germline V CDR1 and CDR2: MDHEN, SYDVKM. CDR3 length equals 11 residues. Written as DNA, the CDR3 is TGTGCCAGCAGTCTCTACAATGAGCAGTTCTTC. Its protein product is CASSLYNEQFF.

The chain joins TRBV6-5 to TRBJ1-1; D gene unclear. The CDR3 length is 13 residues. Germline values: CDR1 MNHEY, CDR2 SVGAGI. Trimming cost V 5 bases and J 6 bases, with 13 bases left between them. The CDR3 reads CASSAERTAEAFF. In DNA, the CDR3 is TGTGCCAGCAGTGCGGAGAGGACGGCTGAAGCTTTCTTT.

This clonotype has ten or more counts. CDR3 protein: CATSLGRGGYTF. The CDR3 DNA is TGTGCCACCAGTCTGGGGAGAGGGGGCTACACCTTC. V gene TRBV24-1 combines with J gene TRBJ1-2; D call uncertain. The germline CDR1 and CDR2 sequences are KGHDR and SFDVKD. Trimming shortened V by 6 bases and J by 8 bases, and 12 bases separated the two germline ends. This CDR3 is built from 12 residues.

This clonotype has at least ten counts. V gene TRBV12-3 or TRBV12-4 combines with J gene TRBJ2-3; TRBD1 might be the D (6 bases). V dropped 6 bases and J dropped 4 bases, with 11 bases sitting between them. CDR3 length equals 13 residues. CDR3 sequence reads: CASRGARPDTQYF. The CDR3 nucleotides are TGTGCCAGCAGGGGGGCCCGGCCAGATACGCAGTATTTT.

This clonotype was seen repeatedly, ten times or more. The chain employs TRBV13 and TRBJ1-4, with D perhaps matching TRBD1 (6 bases). The CDR3 runs 14 residues. Germline V lookup: CDR1 PRHDT, CDR2 FYEKMQ (reference sequence). V lost 5 bases to trimming and J lost 6 bases, with 13 bases between them. CDR3 nucleotides: TGTGCCAGCAGCCCGCAGGAGGGGGATGAAAAACTGTTTTTT. Amino acids: CASSPQEGDEKLFF.

The chain is built from TRBV6-2 or TRBV6-3 and TRBJ1-1; D perhaps matches TRBD1 (5 bases). Germline-derived CDR1 and CDR2 are MNHEY and SVGEGT. This CDR3 contains 13 residues. Trimming cost V 8 bases and J 3 bases, with 13 bases left between them. The CDR3 DNA reads TGTGCCAGCCGCAACCGCAGGGACACTGAAGCTTTCTTT. Amino acids: CASRNRRDTEAFF.

In this sample, this clonotype turned up many times. V gene TRBV7-2 combines with J gene TRBJ2-7, with unresolved D. V was clipped by 1 base and J by 2 bases, with 9 bases between them. CDR1 is SGHTA, CDR2 FQGNSA, per germline. The CDR3 sequence is 14 residues long. The CDR3 sequence is CASSLDQGTYEQYF. The CDR3 bases are TGTGCCAGCAGCTTAGATCAAGGGACCTACGAGCAGTACTTC.